This T cell receptor beta chain was retrieved from a study of naive and memory T cell subsets. CMV status came from CD4+ IFNgamma after overnight CMV lysate stimulation. CD8 T cells were positively selected from what remained after CD4 positive selection. Points on this clonotype: Antigen: not known.

Notes on the study in general: Gini index rose across naive, CM, EM and EMRA in CD4 and CD8.

The beta constant-region primer was an equimolar mix of two oligonucleotides covering TRBC1 and TRBC2. Nested alpha and beta constant-region primers with the SP2 primer drove four PCR rounds on ligated cDNA. TCRdb passed the UMI-ligation and nested PCR reads through MiXCR, listing each CDR3 protein once. The table lists about 120,000 distinct CDR3 sequences, roughly 36% of them singletons. The clonotype was recovered from a human donor in good health. The specimen was central memory CD4+ T cells from blood.

In nucleotides, the CDR3 is TGTGCCAGCAGTAACAGGGCAACCTACGAGCAGTACTTC. Residues: CASSNRATYEQYF. The V call is TRBV28, the J call TRBJ2-7; the D gene is possibly TRBD1 (6 bases). Trimming left V 5 bases short and J 2 bases short, with 10 bases between. The germline gives CDR1 MDHEN, CDR2 SYDVKM. The CDR3 has 13 amino acids.